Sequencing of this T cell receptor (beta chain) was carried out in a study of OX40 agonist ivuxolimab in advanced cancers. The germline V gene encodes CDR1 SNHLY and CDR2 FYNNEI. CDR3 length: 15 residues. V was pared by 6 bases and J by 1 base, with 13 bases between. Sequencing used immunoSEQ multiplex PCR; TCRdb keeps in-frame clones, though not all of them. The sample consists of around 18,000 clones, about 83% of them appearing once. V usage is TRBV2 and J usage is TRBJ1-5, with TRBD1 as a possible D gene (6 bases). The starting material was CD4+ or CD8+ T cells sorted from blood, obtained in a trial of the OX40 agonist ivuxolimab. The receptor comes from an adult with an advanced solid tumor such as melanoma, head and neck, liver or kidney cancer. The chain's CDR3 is CASSRGGSSNQPQHF. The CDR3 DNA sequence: TGTGCCAGCAGCCGAGGGGGATCGAGCAATCAGCCCCAGCATTTT.